A selection of T cell receptor beta chains follows, all from one sample in a study of cytomegalovirus exposure and HLA in healthy donors. Using immunoSEQ multiplex PCR, the repertoire was profiled, and TCRdb retains in-frame clones only, with some absent. The sample contains 150,000 to 180,000 clones, roughly 79% of which appear only once. Sequencing was performed on PBMCs. The origin of the receptors is a man between 18 and 29 years old in good health and CMV-seronegative. The CDR3 runs from the conserved cysteine through the conserved F or W. Fields, in order: D gene, CDR3 length, V gene, clone size, J gene, CDR3 DNA, CDR3 protein. D genes are given only for firm matches. Expanded clones get a size class; other rows say once, few or many, or leave the size out.

D gene: -
CDR3 length: 15
V gene: TRBV7-9
clone size: -
J gene: TRBJ1-5
CDR3 DNA: TGTGCCAGCAGCCCTACAGGGTTGGGCAATCAGCCCCAGCATTTT
CDR3 protein: CASSPTGLGNQPQHF

D gene: -
CDR3 length: 16
V gene: TRBV5-1
clone size: -
J gene: TRBJ1-6
CDR3 DNA: TGCGCCAGCAGCTTGGATGGGCAGGGAAATAATTCACCCCTCCACTTT
CDR3 protein: CASSLDGQGNNSPLHF

D gene: TRBD2
CDR3 length: 13
V gene: TRBV5-1
clone size: few
J gene: TRBJ2-5
CDR3 DNA: TGCGCCAGCAGCACGGGGGGGTGGGAGACCCAGTACTTC
CDR3 protein: CASSTGGWETQYF

D gene: -
CDR3 length: 13
V gene: TRBV28
clone size: -
J gene: TRBJ1-2
CDR3 DNA: TGTGCCAGCAGTTTAGTGGGGCACTATGGCTACACCTTC
CDR3 protein: CASSLVGHYGYTF

D gene: TRBD1
CDR3 length: 15
V gene: TRBV7-6
clone size: -
J gene: TRBJ1-1
CDR3 DNA: TGTGCCAGCAGCTTCAGGGGGCTAGAGAGGACTGAAGCTTTCTTT
CDR3 protein: CASSFRGLERTEAFF

D gene: TRBD1
CDR3 length: 17
V gene: TRBV7-6
clone size: -
J gene: TRBJ2-2
CDR3 DNA: TGTGCCAGCAGCCCCCGGACAGGGCCTACGAACACCGGGGAGCTGTTTTTT
CDR3 protein: CASSPRTGPTNTGELFF

D gene: -
CDR3 length: 14
V gene: TRBV6-5
clone size: -
J gene: TRBJ1-2
CDR3 DNA: TGTGCCAGCAGTAGGACAGAACCTAACTATGGCTACACCTTC
CDR3 protein: CASSRTEPNYGYTF

D gene: -
CDR3 length: 10
V gene: TRBV20-1
clone size: -
J gene: TRBJ2-5
CDR3 DNA: TGCAGTGCTAGAGCGGAGACCCAGTACTTC
CDR3 protein: CSARAETQYF

D gene: -
CDR3 length: 15
V gene: TRBV30
clone size: -
J gene: TRBJ1-5
CDR3 DNA: TGTGCCTGGGCCCCCTCGGGTTATAGCAATCAGCCCCAGCATTTT
CDR3 protein: CAWAPSGYSNQPQHF

D gene: -
CDR3 length: 15
V gene: TRBV15
clone size: -
J gene: TRBJ1-4
CDR3 DNA: TGTGCCACCAGCAGAGAGTGGCAGTCTAATGAAAAACTGTTTTTT
CDR3 protein: CATSREWQSNEKLFF

D gene: TRBD1
CDR3 length: 13
V gene: TRBV29-1
clone size: -
J gene: TRBJ2-7
CDR3 DNA: TGCAGCGTAGAGTTACAGGGGGGCTACGAGCAGTACTTC
CDR3 protein: CSVELQGGYEQYF

D gene: TRBD1
CDR3 length: 12
V gene: TRBV7-9
clone size: -
J gene: TRBJ1-2
CDR3 DNA: TGTGCCAGCAGCGTGGGACAGGTCGGCTACACCTTC
CDR3 protein: CASSVGQVGYTF

D gene: -
CDR3 length: 15
V gene: TRBV7-2
clone size: -
J gene: TRBJ1-3
CDR3 DNA: TGTGCCAGCAGCCCTTGGACAGTTTCAGGAAACACCATATATTTT
CDR3 protein: CASSPWTVSGNTIYF

D gene: -
CDR3 length: 16
V gene: TRBV25-1
clone size: once
J gene: TRBJ2-3
CDR3 DNA: TGTGCCAGCAGTGAATACCCAGGCGAAGGCACAGATACGCAGTATTTT
CDR3 protein: CASSEYPGEGTDTQYF

D gene: TRBD1
CDR3 length: 18
V gene: TRBV2
clone size: once
J gene: TRBJ2-1
CDR3 DNA: TGTGCCAGCAGTTCCTCGTTGGGTGGAGTGACAGGGCGGGTTGAGCAGTTCTTC
CDR3 protein: CASSSSLGGVTGRVEQFF

D gene: TRBD2
CDR3 length: 17
V gene: TRBV7-6
clone size: -
J gene: TRBJ2-2
CDR3 DNA: TGTGCCAGCAGTCAAGGGCGGGAGGGGGCGAACACCGGGGAGCTGTTTTTT
CDR3 protein: CASSQGREGANTGELFF

D gene: -
CDR3 length: 14
V gene: TRBV27
clone size: few
J gene: TRBJ1-4
CDR3 DNA: TGTGCCAGCAGTCCCCTATCCCCCAATGAAAAACTGTTTTTT
CDR3 protein: CASSPLSPNEKLFF

D gene: TRBD1
CDR3 length: 17
V gene: TRBV4-2
clone size: -
J gene: TRBJ1-2
CDR3 DNA: TGTGCCAGCAGCCGACCTGGGGCAGGGGGCAACTTTAATGGCTACACCTTC
CDR3 protein: CASSRPGAGGNFNGYTF

D gene: TRBD2
CDR3 length: 16
V gene: TRBV11-2
clone size: -
J gene: TRBJ2-3
CDR3 DNA: TGTGCCAGCAGCTCAATGGCGGGGGGGGTGGCAGATACGCAGTATTTT
CDR3 protein: CASSSMAGGVADTQYF

D gene: -
CDR3 length: 15
V gene: TRBV6-5
clone size: -
J gene: TRBJ2-5
CDR3 DNA: TGTGCCAGCAGTTACTCGGGCGGGGCTCAAGAGACCCAGTACTTC
CDR3 protein: CASSYSGGAQETQYF

D gene: TRBD2
CDR3 length: 19
V gene: TRBV7-2
clone size: -
J gene: TRBJ2-1
CDR3 DNA: TGTGCCAGCAGCTTAGTTAGGACTAGCGGGGGGAGCTCCTACAATGAGCAGTTCTTC
CDR3 protein: CASSLVRTSGGSSYNEQFF

D gene: -
CDR3 length: 17
V gene: TRBV11-3
clone size: -
J gene: TRBJ2-3
CDR3 DNA: TGTGCCAGCAGCTTAGGGGCGGGGGACACCCCCACAGATACGCAGTATTTT
CDR3 protein: CASSLGAGDTPTDTQYF

D gene: -
CDR3 length: 17
V gene: TRBV28
clone size: -
J gene: TRBJ2-2
CDR3 DNA: TGTGCCAGCTCCTTTCTTGGGAGGGGGTGGAACACCGGGGAGCTGTTTTTT
CDR3 protein: CASSFLGRGWNTGELFF

D gene: TRBD1
CDR3 length: 14
V gene: TRBV28
clone size: -
J gene: TRBJ1-1
CDR3 DNA: TGTGCCAGCAGTTTACAGGGGGGGAACACTGAAGCTTTCTTT
CDR3 protein: CASSLQGGNTEAFF

D gene: -
CDR3 length: 14
V gene: TRBV5-6
clone size: few
J gene: TRBJ1-1
CDR3 DNA: TGTGCCAGCAGCTGGGGCACGGGGAGGACTGAAGCTTTCTTT
CDR3 protein: CASSWGTGRTEAFF

D gene: TRBD2
CDR3 length: 14
V gene: TRBV2
clone size: -
J gene: TRBJ2-2
CDR3 DNA: TGTGCCAGCAGCGGGGGGGCTTACCTCGGGGAGCTGTTTTTT
CDR3 protein: CASSGGAYLGELFF

D gene: TRBD2
CDR3 length: 16
V gene: TRBV28
clone size: -
J gene: TRBJ2-1
CDR3 DNA: TGTGCCAGCAGATCTCCGACTAGCGGGGGGGGCAATGAGCAGTTCTTC
CDR3 protein: CASRSPTSGGGNEQFF

D gene: -
CDR3 length: 16
V gene: TRBV19
clone size: once
J gene: TRBJ2-1
CDR3 DNA: TGTGCCAGTAGCGAGACGGCCACTAGCTCCTACAATGAGCAGTTCTTC
CDR3 protein: CASSETATSSYNEQFF

D gene: -
CDR3 length: 12
V gene: TRBV29-1
clone size: -
J gene: TRBJ2-1
CDR3 DNA: TGCAGCGTTGAAACAGCCTTCAATGAGCAGTTCTTC
CDR3 protein: CSVETAFNEQFF

D gene: -
CDR3 length: 12
V gene: TRBV6-6
clone size: -
J gene: TRBJ1-2
CDR3 DNA: TGTGCCAGCAGTCGACAGAGCTATGGCTACACCTTC
CDR3 protein: CASSRQSYGYTF

D gene: -
CDR3 length: 15
V gene: TRBV11-2
clone size: -
J gene: TRBJ1-2
CDR3 DNA: TGTGCCAGCAGCTTAGGGGTGGGGGCCGGGGATGGCTACACCTTC
CDR3 protein: CASSLGVGAGDGYTF

D gene: TRBD2
CDR3 length: 14
V gene: TRBV7-7
clone size: -
J gene: TRBJ2-3
CDR3 DNA: TGTGCCAGCAGCTCGGGGACTAGCGCAGATACGCAGTATTTT
CDR3 protein: CASSSGTSADTQYF